The count of the clone carrying this TCR beta chain is one. The antigen remains unidentified. The sample belongs to a study of blood T cells in healthy people across ages. General observations from the study: It was not known whether donors were CMV positive (a possible confounder of expanded clonotype changes).

CDR1 and CDR2 (germline): DFQATT, SNEGSKA (reference sequence). CDR3 size: 15 residues. V was pared by 5 bases and J by 2 bases, with 9 bases of the junction left unmatched. Next came a second PCR, run for about 6 to 12 cycles, which used a sample-barcoded 5' primer along with a J-beta primer mix. TCRdb re-called the 5' RACE reads with MiXCR, one entry per CDR3 protein. The table shows more than 750,000 distinct CDR3 sequences, with 29% occurring only once. PBMCs, at least 6 million per sample, were isolated. These data were also reused for a study on T cells of mothers and their children. That work contributes: Samples were provided by three healthy Caucasian mothers and their six children. Sequencing got over 9 million TCR beta CDR3 reads from each mother and about 2.9 million from each child.

The clonotype comes from a woman aged 40 to 50 in good health. This chain joins TRBV20-1 and TRBJ2-3, with TRBD2 identical over 8 bases. Sequencing was carried out using blood. The CDR3 sequence is CSARLGGGITDTQYF. CDR3 DNA sequence: TGCAGTGCTCGTCTAGGCGGGGGGATCACAGATACGCAGTATTTT.